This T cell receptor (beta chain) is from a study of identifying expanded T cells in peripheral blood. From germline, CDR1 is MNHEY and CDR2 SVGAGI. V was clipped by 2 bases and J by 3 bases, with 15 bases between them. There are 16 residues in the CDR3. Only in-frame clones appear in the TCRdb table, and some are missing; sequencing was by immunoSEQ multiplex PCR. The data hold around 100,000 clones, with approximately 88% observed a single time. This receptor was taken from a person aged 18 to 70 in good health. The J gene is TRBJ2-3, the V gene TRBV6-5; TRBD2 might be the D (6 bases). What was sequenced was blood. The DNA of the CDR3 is TGTGCCAGCAGTTACCGTCCGGGAGTAGGTACAGATACGCAGTATTTT. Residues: CASSYRPGVGTDTQYF.